This TCR beta chain emerged from a study of CD8 T cells in ankylosing spondylitis. With respect to this clonotype: The antigen remains unidentified.

The CDR3 is made up of 12 amino acids. Germline CDR1 is LNHNV and CDR2 is YYDKDF (reference sequence). V was shortened by 5 bases and J by 4 bases, with 8 bases between the two germline ends. Quantitative 5'-RACE with molecular barcodes generated TCR beta libraries. Each CDR3 protein is one row after TCRdb ran MiXCR on the 5' RACE reads. The data contain over 700,000 distinct CDR3 sequences, under 20% of them seen just once; the ten biggest clones take up over 15%. Broader study findings: Significant enrichment of disease-linked clones was reported in matched ankylosing spondylitis synovial fluid. Disease-linked clones were CD8+ and relatively rare in peripheral blood. For ankylosing spondylitis blood, a TCR beta motif of seven to nine highly homologous variants appeared characteristic.

Sequenced material: blood, either unsorted or a sorted T cell fraction (not recorded which). The rearrangement uses TRBV15 and TRBJ1-2, with D uncertain. This receptor was obtained from a male donor with ankylosing spondylitis. DNA of the CDR3: TGTGCCACCAGCGGCGACGGCTATGGCTACACCTTC. Amino acid sequence: CATSGDGYGYTF.